This T cell receptor (beta chain) was identified in a study of identical twins. Study-level results: A lower insertion count was a feature of abundant cord blood beta clonotypes, with no such feature in memory repertoires.

Germline values: CDR1 SGHRS, CDR2 YFSETQ. Deletions cut 4 bases from V and 10 bases from J, with 18 bases between. The CDR3 extends over 15 amino acids. In TCRdb, the 5' RACE reads were re-called with MiXCR into one record per CDR3 protein. Seen here are 520,000 or so distinct CDR3 sequences, 20% to 25% observed once, and the top ten hold 0.91%. This clonotype was detected only a few times. The target antigen is unknown. These data also formed part of another study, on T cells expressing NK-cell markers. In that study: NKG2C+ dominant clonotype frequencies in 5 or 6 donors were roughly 1.0-7.0% of CD8+ T cells.

This sequence originates from a young woman in good health. This chain joins TRBV5-1 and TRBJ1-6; D is perhaps TRBD1 (5 bases). Sequenced input: CD4+ T cells sorted from blood. The CDR3 DNA follows: TGCGCCAGCAGCGCCGGACAACAGGTCGGGTCACCCCTCCACTTT. This gives the protein CASSAGQQVGSPLHF.